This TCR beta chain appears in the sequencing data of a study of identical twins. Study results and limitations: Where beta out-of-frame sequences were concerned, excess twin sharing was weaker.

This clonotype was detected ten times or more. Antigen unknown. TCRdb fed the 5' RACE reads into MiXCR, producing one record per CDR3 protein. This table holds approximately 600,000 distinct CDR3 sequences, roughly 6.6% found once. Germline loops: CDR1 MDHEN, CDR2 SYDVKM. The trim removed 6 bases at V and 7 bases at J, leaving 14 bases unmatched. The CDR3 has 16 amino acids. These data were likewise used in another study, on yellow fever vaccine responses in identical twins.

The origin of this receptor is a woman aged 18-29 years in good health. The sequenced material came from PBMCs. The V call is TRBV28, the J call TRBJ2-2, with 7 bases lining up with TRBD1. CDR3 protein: CASSTFTGTVNGELFF. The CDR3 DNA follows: TGTGCCAGCAGCACATTTACCGGGACAGTAAACGGGGAGCTGTTTTTT. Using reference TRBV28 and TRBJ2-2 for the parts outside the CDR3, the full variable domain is DVKVTQSSRYLVKRTGEKVFLECVQDMDHENMFWYRQDPGLGLRLIYFSYDVKMKEKGDIPEGYSVSREKKERFSLILESASTNQTSMYLCASSTFTGTVNGELFFGEGSRLTVL.